This T cell receptor beta chain came from a study of blood T cell repertoires in COVID-19. For the study at large: COVID-19 samples collected from the United States, Italy and Spain covered acute and convalescent phases. PBMCs, B-cell-depleted T cells, or T cells provided the cDNA or gDNA that made up the material.

In the authors' methods: Researchers report that nucleated cell counts were estimated from reference gene primer amplification. Using immunoSEQ multiplex PCR, the repertoire was profiled, and TCRdb retains in-frame clones only, with some absent. V and J calls and clone size are copied from that table; D and trimming were computed from the DNA. Found here are 70,000 or so clones, approximately 90% of them singletons; the top ten hold 1.4%. The CDR3 has 14 residues. The germline V gene has CDR1 MDHEN and CDR2 SYDVKM. V lost 4 bases and J 6 bases, leaving 15 bases between the germline ends. This rearrangement joins TRBV28 to TRBJ1-2; TRBD1 might be the D (6 bases). The sequence was collected from a human donor in a cohort sampled during active COVID-19. The specimen sequenced was peripheral blood. The DNA for the CDR3 is TGTGCCAGCAGTTACCGGGACAACCGGAATGGCTACACCTTC. Its protein product is CASSYRDNRNGYTF.